A single sample gave rise to the 24 T cell receptor beta chains below, sequenced in a study of blood T cell repertoires in COVID-19. Clones were read by immunoSEQ multiplex PCR, and TCRdb kept only the in-frame ones, dropping some. The sample records about 55,000 clones, less than 95% being singletons. The material sequenced was peripheral blood. These receptors came from a man aged 40-49 years with acute or convalescent COVID-19.

The chain is built from TRBV5-1 and TRBJ1-2, with unresolved D. CDR3 size: 12 residues. Trimming removed 6 bases at V and 3 bases at J, with 9 bases between. In germline, CDR1 is SGHRS, CDR2 YFSETQ. The chain's CDR3 is CASTRDHYGYTF. Here the CDR3 DNA reads TGCGCCAGCACGCGGGATCACTATGGCTACACCTTC.

The genes are TRBV6-1 and TRBJ2-3; a possible D gene is TRBD1 (5 bases). CDR1 MNHNS and CDR2 SASEGT come from the germline V gene. The CDR3 runs 16 residues. The ends were cut back, 1 base at V and 4 bases at J, with 15 bases in the middle. In DNA form, the CDR3 reads TGTGCCAGCAGTGAAGGGGGCGGACCTGCGGCAGATACGCAGTATTTT. It yields the protein CASSEGGGPAADTQYF.

This sequence joins TRBV4-2 and TRBJ2-1, with 12 bases lining up with TRBD2. Trimming at V came to 0 bases and at J to 4 bases, leaving 4 bases not matched to a gene. Germline-derived CDR1 and CDR2 are LGHNA and YNFKEQ. The CDR3 has 17 residues. CDR3 residues: CASSQEDLAGGYNEQFF. The CDR3 coding sequence is TGTGCCAGCAGCCAAGAGGATCTAGCGGGAGGGTACAATGAGCAGTTCTTC.

The chain couples TRBV4-2 to TRBJ2-3; 9 bases are shared with TRBD2. J gave up 4 bases and V 1 base, and 6 bases lay outside the gene matches. This CDR3 is built from 16 residues. Germline V gene data show CDR1 as LGHNA and CDR2 as YNFKEQ. The CDR3 protein is CASSQVASGKADTQYF. CDR3 coding DNA: TGTGCCAGCAGCCAAGTTGCTAGCGGGAAAGCAGATACGCAGTATTTT.

V and J are TRBV25-1 and TRBJ2-1; possibly TRBD1 for D (6 bases). Trimming pared 9 bases from V and 5 bases from J, leaving 14 bases between. The CDR3 has 13 amino acids. The germline V gene has CDR1 MGHDK and CDR2 SYGVNS. CDR3: CASRLPGDNEQFF. In DNA, the CDR3 is TGTGCCAGTCGACTCCCAGGGGACAATGAGCAGTTCTTC.

Only one count was recorded for this clone. The V gene is TRBV5-5, the J gene TRBJ2-2; tentatively, D is TRBD1 (6 bases). Germline values: CDR1 SGHKS, CDR2 YYEKEE (reference sequence). The CDR3 is made up of 17 amino acids. V gave up 3 bases and J gave up 7 bases, with 22 bases separating them. The CDR3 loop reads CASSSSAPATGLGELFF. CDR3 DNA sequence: TGTGCCAGCAGCTCCTCTGCCCCTGCTACAGGGCTCGGGGAGCTGTTTTTT. The full variable domain, with the rest looked up from reference TRBV5-5 and TRBJ2-2, is DAGVTQSPTHLIKTRGQQVTLRCSPISGHKSVSWYQQVLGQGPQFIFQYYEKEERGRGNFPDRFSARQFPNYSSELNVNALLLGDSALYLCASSSSAPATGLGELFFGEGSRLTVL.

This clone was counted once. The chain uses TRBV24-1 and TRBJ2-1; 8 positions agree with TRBD2. There are 17 residues in the CDR3. In germline, CDR1 is KGHDR, CDR2 SFDVKD. J was trimmed by 8 bases and V by 4 bases; bases with no gene match: 15. CDR3: CATSDLAVAGGRDEQFF. CDR3 sequence (DNA): TGTGCCACCAGTGACCTCGCGGTTGCGGGAGGCCGGGATGAGCAGTTCTTC.

This chain uses TRBV5-4 with TRBJ2-1; maybe TRBD2 (5 bases). CDR1 is SGHNT and CDR2 is YYREEE in the germline V gene (reference sequence). The ends were cut back, 0 bases at V and 0 bases at J, with 7 bases in the middle. This CDR3 contains 15 residues. This CDR3 is CASSLVASSYNEQFF. CDR3 nucleotide sequence: TGTGCCAGCAGCTTGGTAGCGAGCTCCTACAATGAGCAGTTCTTC.

The CDR3 is CASSLSHAVGYGYTF. The CDR3 DNA follows: TGTGCCAGCAGTTTATCACATGCAGTTGGCTATGGCTACACCTTC. The V gene is TRBV27, the J gene TRBJ1-2; D gene unclear. V lost 0 bases, J lost 4 bases, and 12 bases lay in between. Germline V gene data show CDR1 as MNHEY and CDR2 as SMNVEV (reference sequence). CDR3 size: 15 residues.

In DNA, the CDR3 is TGCAGTGCTAGTAGAGGCGGGATGGGTAACGAGCAGTACTTC. As protein: CSASRGGMGNEQYF. V and J are TRBV20-1 and TRBJ2-7, with TRBD2 as a possible D gene (6 bases). The CDR3 has 14 amino acids. Germline CDR1 and CDR2: DFQATT and SNEGSKA (reference sequence). V lost 3 bases to trimming and J lost 5 bases, with 17 bases between them.

This chain links TRBV6-5 with TRBJ2-1, with 7 positions matching TRBD2. The germline V gene has CDR1 MNHEY and CDR2 SVGAGI. The CDR3 contains 13 residues. Trimming at V came to 4 bases and at J to 5 bases, leaving 2 bases not matched to a gene. CDR3 sequence (DNA): TGTGCCAGCAGTTCCGGGACTAACAATGAGCAGTTCTTC. The encoded protein is CASSSGTNNEQFF.

This chain links TRBV18 with TRBJ2-7; 12 nucleotides match TRBD2. This CDR3 spans 16 amino acids. The junction had 9 bases not matched to a gene; V was cut back by 2 bases and J by 7 bases. The V gene's germline CDR1 is KGHSH and CDR2 LQKENI. Here the CDR3 DNA reads TGTGCCAGCTCACCATCGGGACTAGCGGGTCTAAATGAGCAGTACTTC. Its translation is CASSPSGLAGLNEQYF.

This CDR3 reads CASSLIEQYF. Here the CDR3 DNA reads TGTGCCAGCAGCCTTATCGAGCAGTACTTC. The chain carries TRBV3-1 (or the pseudogene TRBV3-2) and TRBJ2-7; no clear D. The V end lost 4 bases, the J end lost 6 bases, and 4 bases lay between the germline ends. Germline CDR1 LGHDT, CDR2 YNNKEL (reference sequence). CDR3 length equals 10 residues.

V usage is TRBV7-6 and J usage is TRBJ1-1, with a possible D match to TRBD1 (5 bases). Germline V gene data show CDR1 as SGHVS and CDR2 as FNYEAQ. Trimming took 0 bases from V and 4 from J, leaving 12 bases between them. The CDR3 is made up of 15 amino acids. For the CDR3, the DNA is TGTGCCAGCAGCTTAGCACTGGCCCAGGGCACTGAAGCTTTCTTT. Encoded protein: CASSLALAQGTEAFF.

This clone has more than one count but fewer than ten. This chain joins TRBV6-2 or TRBV6-3 and TRBJ2-3, with D possibly being TRBD1 (5 bases). Deletions cut 6 bases from V and 4 bases from J, with 14 bases between. This CDR3 has 14 amino acids. Germline values: CDR1 MNHEY, CDR2 SVGEGT. Written as DNA, the CDR3 is TGTGCCAGCAGCCCCCGGCTAGGGGCAGATACGCAGTATTTT. Its translation is CASSPRLGADTQYF.

V and J are TRBV9 and TRBJ2-5, with 13 bases lining up with TRBD2. Germline CDR1 SGDLS, CDR2 YYNGEE. After removal of 3 bases from V and 7 bases from J, the junction contained 9 bases not matched to a gene. This CDR3 region has 16 residues. Here the CDR3 reads CASSAGGTSGTGTQYF. CDR3 bases: TGTGCCAGCAGCGCAGGGGGGACTAGCGGGACCGGGACCCAGTACTTC.

This chain connects TRBV13 to TRBJ2-6, with D possibly matching TRBD1 (5 bases). There are 17 residues in the CDR3. Germline lookup yields CDR1 PRHDT and CDR2 FYEKMQ (reference sequence). V was cut by 3 bases and J by 4 bases, with 16 bases left in between. Written as DNA, the CDR3 is TGTGCCAGCAGCTTCGGGCAGGGTGGTGTCGGGGCCAACGTCCTGACTTTC. It translates to CASSFGQGGVGANVLTF.

The rearrangement joins TRBV6-2 or TRBV6-3 to TRBJ2-2; D call uncertain. Germline lookup yields CDR1 MNHEY and CDR2 SVGEGT. Trimming removed 2 bases at V and 2 bases at J, with 3 bases between. The CDR3 is 13 amino acids. The chain's CDR3 is CASSYPNTGELFF. The CDR3, as DNA: TGTGCCAGCAGTTACCCAAACACCGGGGAGCTGTTTTTT.

In its sample, this clone was seen a few times. As DNA, the CDR3 is TGCGCCAGCAGTCAATCGAGGATAACCGGAACCGGGGAGCTGTTTTTT. As protein: CASSQSRITGTGELFF. The rearrangement links TRBV23-1 to TRBJ2-2; no firm D call. TRBV23-1 is an open reading frame whose function is uncertain. CDR3 length equals 16 residues. Deletions cut 0 bases from V and 5 bases from J, with 13 bases between.

Details on this clone: A junction end diverges from the germline sequence, so it may reflect a read error. In nucleotides, the CDR3 is TGTGTCTGGAGTCCCCGCCTCGGACAGGGAGGGACTGAAGCTTTCTTT. It translates to CVWSPRLGQGGTEAFF. The V and J genes are TRBV30 and TRBJ1-1; 8 bases map to TRBD1. CDR3 length: 16 residues. Per the germline V gene, CDR1 is GTSNPN and CDR2 is SVGIG (reference sequence). Combining the CDR3 with reference TRBV30 and TRBJ1-1 gives the whole variable domain SQTIHQWPATLVQPVGSPLSLECTVEGTSNPNLYWYRQAAGRGLQLLFYSVGIGQISSEVPQNLSASRPQDRQFILSSKKLLLSDSGFYLCVWSPRLGQGGTEAFFGQGTRLTVV.

This clone occurred a few times. The J gene is TRBJ1-6, the V gene TRBV14, with 9 bases aligning to TRBD1. The CDR3 extends over 15 amino acids. CDR1 is SGHDN, CDR2 FVKESK, per germline. Losses at the gene ends were 4 bases for V and 7 bases for J; bases not matched to a gene: 5. In DNA form, the CDR3 reads TGTGCCAGCAGCCGAGGACAGGGGTTGAATTCACCCCTCCACTTT. Amino acids: CASSRGQGLNSPLHF. Full variable domain (rest looked up from reference TRBV14 and TRBJ1-6): EAGVTQFPSHSVIEKGQTVTLRCDPISGHDNLYWYRRVMGKEIKFLLHFVKESKQDESGMPNNRFLAERTGGTYSTLKVQPAELEDSGVYFCASSRGQGLNSPLHFGNGTRLTVT.

V is TRBV7-6 and J is TRBJ2-2, with D unclear. The germline V gene encodes CDR1 SGHVS and CDR2 FNYEAQ. V was cut by 4 bases and J by 7 bases, with 7 bases left in between. This CDR3 is 12 amino acids long. CDR3 bases: TGTGCCAGCAGCTCTCAGCGCGGGGAGCTGTTTTTT. The encoded protein is CASSSQRGELFF.

The chain carries TRBV11-2 and TRBJ1-2; D remains ambiguous. Trimming removed 6 bases at V and 2 bases at J, with 10 bases between. CDR1 and CDR2 from the germline V gene are SGHAT and FQNNGV. This CDR3 has 13 amino acids. The CDR3 DNA reads TGTGCCAGCAGAAAGGACTCCAACTATGGCTACACCTTC. As protein: CASRKDSNYGYTF.

The rearrangement links TRBV10-1 to TRBJ2-3; 10 bases map to TRBD2. The CDR3 runs to 18 residues. Losses at the gene ends were 3 bases for V and 2 bases for J; bases not matched to a gene: 11. Germline lookup yields CDR1 WNHNN and CDR2 SYGVQD (reference sequence). This chain's CDR3 is CASSDIALAGVNTDTQYF. CDR3 bases: TGCGCCAGCAGTGATATTGCGCTAGCGGGAGTTAACACAGATACGCAGTATTTT.